A single sample is the source of the 9 T cell receptor beta chains below, sequenced in a study of Tregs in tolerant kidney transplant recipients. Using immunoSEQ multiplex PCR, the repertoire was profiled, and TCRdb retains in-frame clones only, with some absent. The table has tens of thousands of clones, 93% seen once. This specimen was CD4+ T cells from blood, taken before the transplant. All receptors come from a human donor who received a combined kidney and bone marrow transplant.

This clone was seen once. The chain has TRBV4-1 and TRBJ2-3; D is ambiguous. The V end lost 3 bases, the J end lost 3 bases, and 13 bases lay between the germline ends. Germline V CDR1 and CDR2: MGHRA, YSYEKL. This CDR3 is 15 amino acids long. CDR3 in DNA: TGCGCCAGCAGCCAGATGGAGATAGTAACAGATACGCAGTATTTT. Protein sequence: CASSQMEIVTDTQYF.

V usage is TRBV7-8 and J usage is TRBJ2-2; D might be TRBD2 (7 bases). Germline values: CDR1 SGHVS, CDR2 FQNEAQ. The CDR3 runs to 16 residues. The V and J ends lost 5 bases and 1 base respectively, with 14 bases between them. The CDR3, as DNA: TGTGCCAGCAGCCCGCGGGGGCAGGTGAACACCGGGGAGCTGTTTTTT. This gives the protein CASSPRGQVNTGELFF.

V gene TRBV7-6 combines with J gene TRBJ1-4; D remains unclear. This CDR3 spans 13 amino acids. Trimming shortened V by 2 bases and J by 3 bases, and 4 bases separated the two germline ends. Germline V gene lookup returns CDR1 SGHVS and CDR2 FNYEAQ. The CDR3, as DNA: TGTGCCAGCAGCTTATATGCTAATGAAAAACTGTTTTTT. It specifies CASSLYANEKLFF.

The genes are TRBV9 and TRBJ2-6, with D perhaps TRBD1 (5 bases). CDR1 and CDR2 from the germline V gene are SGDLS and YYNGEE. The CDR3 consists of 16 residues. Trimming shortened V by 3 bases and J by 2 bases, and 12 bases separated the two germline ends. The CDR3, as DNA: TGTGCCAGCAGCGCAGGGCTTGGGGCTGGGGCCAACGTCCTGACTTTC. It encodes CASSAGLGAGANVLTF. Looking up the rest from reference TRBV9 and TRBJ2-6 gives the full variable domain: DSGVTQTPKHLITATGQRVTLRCSPRSGDLSVYWYQQSLDQGLQFLIQYYNGEERAKGNILERFSAQQFPDLHSELNLSSLELGDSALYFCASSAGLGAGANVLTFGAGSRLTVL.

This chain connects TRBV18 to TRBJ2-7; D is uncertain. The germline V gene encodes CDR1 KGHSH and CDR2 LQKENI. Trimming removed 0 bases from V and 4 bases from J, with 13 bases in between. CDR3 size: 15 residues. The CDR3 DNA reads as TGTGCCAGCTCACCACCCGGGTCCCGGCGATACGAGCAGTACTTC. This gives the protein CASSPPGSRRYEQYF.

V is TRBV6-6 and J is TRBJ2-1, with 10 bases that match TRBD2. The CDR3 totals 14 residues. Per the germline V gene, CDR1 is MNHNY and CDR2 is SVGAGI (reference sequence). J lost 5 bases, V lost 7 bases, and 5 bases had no gene match. The CDR3 loop is CASTEREGNNEQFF. The CDR3 bases are TGTGCCAGCACTGAGCGGGAGGGCAACAATGAGCAGTTCTTC.

CDR3 nucleotides: TGTGCCATCAGTGAGGTTTGGGACTACACCTACGAGCAGTACTTC. Residues: CAISEVWDYTYEQYF. The chain carries TRBV10-3 and TRBJ2-7, with TRBD2 matching over 7 bases. The V and J ends lost 2 bases and 2 bases, in that order; junction bases with no gene match: 6. Germline V gene data show CDR1 as ENHRY and CDR2 as SYGVKD. The CDR3 extends over 15 amino acids.

The chain couples TRBV30 to TRBJ2-7; TRBD2 agrees at 9 bases. V was pared by 3 bases and J by 4 bases, with 7 bases of the junction left unmatched. The length of the CDR3 is 14 residues. Germline values: CDR1 GTSNPN, CDR2 SVGIG (reference sequence). CDR3 in amino acids: CAWRGGGGAYEQYF. For the CDR3, the DNA is TGTGCCTGGAGGGGAGGCGGGGGGGCTTACGAGCAGTACTTC.

The genes are TRBV6-5 and TRBJ2-3, with 10 bases that match TRBD2. Germline CDR1 is MNHEY and CDR2 is SVGAGI. The CDR3 sequence is 15 residues long. With 6 bases clipped from V and 3 bases from J, the junction kept 6 bases outside the gene matches. The CDR3 spells CASRRKRGGTDTQYF. CDR3 nucleotide sequence: TGTGCCAGCAGACGGAAGCGGGGGGGTACAGATACGCAGTATTTT.